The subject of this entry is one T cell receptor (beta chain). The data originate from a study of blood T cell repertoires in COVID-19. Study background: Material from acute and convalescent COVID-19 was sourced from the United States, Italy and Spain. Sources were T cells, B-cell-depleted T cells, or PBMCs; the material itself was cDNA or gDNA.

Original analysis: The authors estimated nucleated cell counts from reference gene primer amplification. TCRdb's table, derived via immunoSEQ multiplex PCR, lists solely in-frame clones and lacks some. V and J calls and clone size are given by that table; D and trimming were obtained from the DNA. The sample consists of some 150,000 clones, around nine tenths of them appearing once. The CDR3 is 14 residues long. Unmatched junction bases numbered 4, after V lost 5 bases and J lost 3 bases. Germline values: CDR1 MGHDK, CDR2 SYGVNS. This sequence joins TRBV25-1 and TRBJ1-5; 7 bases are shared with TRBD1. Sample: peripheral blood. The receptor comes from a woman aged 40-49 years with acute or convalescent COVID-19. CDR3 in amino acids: CASSPDRANQPQHF. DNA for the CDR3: TGTGCCAGCAGTCCAGACAGGGCCAATCAGCCCCAGCATTTT.